The 30 T cell receptor beta chains reported below all come from one sample, sequenced in a study of blood T cell repertoires in COVID-19. Sequenced by immunoSEQ multiplex PCR; TCRdb stores in-frame clones only, minus some. The sample lists around 250,000 clones; about 83% were seen once. Sequenced: PBMCs or T cells enriched from blood (not recorded which). These receptors all stem from a woman aged 50 to 60 who had recovered from COVID-19.

This clone was found a few times. The CDR3 sequence: CASSHFRTGGLTGELFF. CDR3 nucleotides: TGTGCCAGCAGCCACTTTCGGACAGGGGGACTCACCGGGGAGCTGTTTTTT. The V gene is TRBV14, the J gene TRBJ2-2; 10 bases agree with TRBD1. Trimming removed 3 bases from V and 4 bases from J; junction bases left unmatched: 8. Germline V gives CDR1 SGHDN, CDR2 FVKESK. The CDR3 covers 17 residues. Based on the CDR3 plus reference TRBV14 and TRBJ2-2, the full variable domain is EAGVTQFPSHSVIEKGQTVTLRCDPISGHDNLYWYRRVMGKEIKFLLHFVKESKQDESGMPNNRFLAERTGGTYSTLKVQPAELEDSGVYFCASSHFRTGGLTGELFFGEGSRLTVL.

This clone was seen only a few times. This chain joins TRBV3-1 (or the pseudogene TRBV3-2) and TRBJ2-7; TRBD2 agrees at 7 bases. In germline, CDR1 is LGHDT, CDR2 YNNKEL (reference sequence). The junction had 17 bases not matched to a gene; V was cut back by 4 bases and J by 2 bases. The CDR3 has 18 residues. The CDR3 coding sequence is TGTGCCAGCAGCCCCACGGGAGGCGCGGTCGTGGGAGCCTACGAGCAGTACTTC. It is translated as CASSPTGGAVVGAYEQYF.

This clone was counted between two and nine times. The chain combines TRBV4-2 with TRBJ2-1; 13 positions agree with TRBD2. V was pared by 8 bases and J by 5 bases, with 6 bases of the junction left unmatched. Germline CDR1 LGHNA, CDR2 YNFKEQ. The CDR3 has 15 residues. CDR3 nucleotides: TGTGCCAGCCAGCGCGGGACTAGCGGGAACAATGAGCAGTTCTTC. This codes for CASQRGTSGNNEQFF.

This clone was recorded once. V gene TRBV20-1 combines with J gene TRBJ1-1; no definite D call. Germline CDR1 reads DFQATT; CDR2 reads SNEGSKA (reference sequence). The V end was cut by 5 bases, the J end by 1 base, with 5 bases between. The CDR3 consists of 11 residues. Written as DNA, the CDR3 is TGCAGTGCTTACAGGAACACTGAAGCTTTCTTT. Translating it yields CSAYRNTEAFF.

The chain has TRBV5-8 and TRBJ1-3; tentative D call: TRBD1 (6 bases). The length of the CDR3 is 13 residues. The V end was cut by 4 bases, the J end by 4 bases, with 9 bases between. CDR1 and CDR2 from the germline V gene are SGHTS and YDEGEE. CDR3 sequence: CASSPRGGNTIYF. CDR3 sequence (DNA): TGTGCCAGCAGCCCGAGGGGGGGAAACACCATATATTTT.

This chain connects TRBV10-1 to TRBJ2-3; D is unclear. The CDR3 spans 13 residues. Trimming removed 3 bases from V and 0 bases from J, with 4 bases in between. Germline V CDR1 and CDR2: WNHNN, SYGVQD (reference sequence). CDR3 sequence (DNA): TGCGCCAGCAGTGACATGAGCACAGATACGCAGTATTTT. Amino acids: CASSDMSTDTQYF.

This sequence joins TRBV25-1 and TRBJ2-7, with TRBD1 as a possible D gene (6 bases). The V and J ends lost 3 bases and 6 bases respectively, with 18 bases between them. This CDR3 has 15 residues. Looked up from germline, CDR1 is MGHDK and CDR2 is SYGVNS. CDR3 DNA: TGTGCCAGCAGTGACCCTACAGGGTTATCGGTCGAGCAGTACTTC. It encodes CASSDPTGLSVEQYF.

The chain is built from TRBV6-4 and TRBJ2-7, with 12 bases aligning to TRBD2. V lost 8 bases and J lost 5; bases outside the gene matches: 4. Germline CDR1 MRHNA, CDR2 SNTAGT. The CDR3 sequence is 13 residues long. The CDR3 reads CASSLAGGHEQYF. The CDR3 coding sequence is TGTGCCAGCTCACTAGCGGGAGGTCACGAGCAGTACTTC.

CDR3 in DNA: TGTGCCAGCAGCTTAGACGGCGGGGGCACCTACAATGAGCAGTTCTTC. This encodes CASSLDGGGTYNEQFF. The chain joins TRBV7-2 to TRBJ2-1; the D gene is possibly TRBD2 (7 bases). The CDR3 runs to 16 residues. In germline, CDR1 is SGHTA, CDR2 FQGNSA. Between the trimmed V and J ends, which lost 1 base and 2 bases, there was a span of 12 bases.

The CDR3 coding sequence is TGTGCCAGTAGTATAGGGCTCTGGGGAGAGAGCCCCCAGCATTTT. This sequence encodes CASSIGLWGESPQHF. This rearrangement joins TRBV19 to TRBJ1-5; D is undetermined. The V gene's germline CDR1 is LNHDA and CDR2 SQIVND (reference sequence). This CDR3 is built from 15 residues. V dropped 1 base and J dropped 10 bases, with 17 bases sitting between them.

The CDR3 nucleotides are TGTGCCAGAACCCCCCATACCGGGACAGGGAGGTGGACAGATACGCAGTATTTT. Translated, it gives CARTPHTGTGRWTDTQYF. V and J are TRBV5-3 and TRBJ2-3; 9 bases match TRBD1. TRBV5-3 is an ORF for which the function is uncertain. V shed 6 bases, J shed 3 bases, and the junction held 17 bases outside the gene matches. The CDR3 consists of 18 residues.

The rearrangement joins TRBV30 to TRBJ1-3, with 8 bases fitting TRBD1. CDR3 size: 14 residues. V was clipped by 8 bases and J by 1 base; unmatched bases: 7. The V gene's germline CDR1 is GTSNPN and CDR2 SVGIG (reference sequence). The CDR3 DNA reads as TGTGCCAGACGACAGGGGACATCTGGAAACACCATATATTTT. It specifies CARRQGTSGNTIYF.

V and J are TRBV29-1 and TRBJ2-1; D unclear. Trimming took 5 bases from V and 4 from J, leaving 9 bases between them. Germline values: CDR1 SQVTM, CDR2 ANQGSEA. This CDR3 contains 12 residues. In nucleotides, the CDR3 is TGCAGCGTTCAGAGGATTTACAATGAGCAGTTCTTC. Protein product: CSVQRIYNEQFF.

Note on this clone: Different DNA sequences within this sample yield the same CDR3. The chain is built from TRBV28 and TRBJ1-5; D possibly corresponds to TRBD1 (5 bases). V was trimmed by 2 bases and J by 2 bases, leaving 10 bases between them. Germline V gives CDR1 MDHEN, CDR2 SYDVKM. The CDR3 is made up of 15 amino acids. The CDR3 nucleotides are TGTGCCAGCAGTTTACGGGGAGGGGGCAATCAGCCCCAGCATTTT. This sequence encodes CASSLRGGGNQPQHF.

The chain uses TRBV15 and TRBJ2-7, with 8 positions matching TRBD2. Germline CDR1 is LNHNV and CDR2 is YYDKDF (reference sequence). V lost 0 bases, J lost 6 bases, and 10 bases stayed unmatched. This CDR3 comprises 16 residues. DNA for the CDR3: TGTGCCACCAGCAGAGATGCCCCCCGCCTAGCGGGCGAGCAGTACTTC. Residues: CATSRDAPRLAGEQYF.

The chain links TRBV4-3 to TRBJ1-2, with 8 bases identical to TRBD1. The junction had 8 bases not matched to a gene; V was cut back by 0 bases and J by 8 bases. The CDR3 consists of 15 residues. Germline values: CDR1 LGHNA, CDR2 YSLEER. The CDR3 sequence: CASSQDGTGMVGYTF. The CDR3 DNA follows: TGCGCCAGCAGCCAAGATGGGACAGGAATGGTCGGCTACACCTTC.

The V gene is TRBV11-2, the J gene TRBJ2-5, with a possible D match to TRBD1 (5 bases). The CDR3 has 15 residues. V lost 2 bases and J lost 3, with 13 bases in between. The germline gives CDR1 SGHAT, CDR2 FQNNGV. CDR3 coding DNA: TGTGCCAGCAGCTTAATAGCCAGGGCCGAAGAGACCCAGTACTTC. It is translated as CASSLIARAEETQYF. Full variable domain (rest looked up from reference TRBV11-2 and TRBJ2-5): EAGVAQSPRYKIIEKRQSVAFWCNPISGHATLYWYQQILGQGPKLLIQFQNNGVVDDSQLPKDRFSAERLKGVDSTLKIQPAKLEDSAVYLCASSLIARAEETQYFGPGTRLLVL.

V and J are TRBV27 and TRBJ2-1; D may be TRBD1 (6 bases). Germline lookup yields CDR1 MNHEY and CDR2 SMNVEV (reference sequence). Trimming cost V 11 bases and J 7 bases, with 27 bases left between them. This CDR3 has 16 amino acids. CDR3 protein: CASQGSSPKYGNEQFF. DNA for the CDR3: TGTGCCTCCCAGGGGTCTAGCCCAAAATACGGGAATGAGCAGTTCTTC.

The chain uses TRBV6-5 and TRBJ2-5, with 7 positions matching TRBD2. Trimming cost V 0 bases and J 5 bases; bases outside gene matches: 6. Germline CDR1 and CDR2: MNHEY and SVGAGI. This CDR3 region has 15 residues. CDR3 bases: TGTGCCAGCAGTTACTCGTGGCGGGGGAGGGAGACCCAGTACTTC. It yields the protein CASSYSWRGRETQYF.

The chain joins TRBV24-1 to TRBJ1-2; 12 nucleotides match TRBD1. This CDR3 is 15 amino acids long. Looked up from germline, CDR1 is KGHDR and CDR2 is SFDVKD. The ends lost 6 bases at V and 6 bases at J; junction bases unmatched: 7. Here the CDR3 reads CATSQTGTGGDGYTF. The CDR3 DNA reads as TGTGCCACCAGTCAAACCGGGACAGGGGGCGATGGCTACACCTTC.

The chain combines TRBV10-2 with TRBJ2-7; 11 positions match TRBD2. Germline CDR1 reads WSHSY; CDR2 reads SAAADI. The J segment lost 7 bases and the V segment lost 4 bases, leaving 9 bases of the junction unmatched. The length of the CDR3 is 15 residues. The CDR3 DNA follows: TGCGCCAGCAGTGTGGTAGCGGGGGGGCCAGGAGAGCAGTACTTC. As protein: CASSVVAGGPGEQYF.

V and J are TRBV2 and TRBJ2-3, with 7 bases that match TRBD1. V shed 6 bases, J shed 0 bases, and the junction held 15 bases outside the gene matches. The V gene's germline CDR1 is SNHLY and CDR2 FYNNEI. The CDR3 contains 18 residues. The CDR3 protein is CASSPGFQQGPSTDTQYF. The CDR3 DNA follows: TGTGCCAGCAGCCCTGGATTTCAACAGGGGCCTAGCACAGATACGCAGTATTTT.

The gene calls are TRBV24-1 and TRBJ1-2; 9 bases agree with TRBD1. After removal of 9 bases from V and 6 bases from J, the junction contained 4 bases not matched to a gene. CDR1 KGHDR and CDR2 SFDVKD come from the germline V gene. This CDR3 region has 12 residues. CDR3 DNA: TGTGCCACCGGGGACAGGGAGAATGGCTACACCTTC. It is translated as CATGDRENGYTF.

J is TRBJ2-3 and V is TRBV30; tentatively, D is TRBD2 (5 bases). The CDR3 contains 12 residues. Trimming took off 4 bases at V and 11 bases at J, with 16 bases between the two ends. Germline CDR1 GTSNPN, CDR2 SVGIG (reference sequence). The CDR3 protein is CAWTPGLSQQYF. The CDR3, as DNA: TGTGCCTGGACCCCTGGACTTAGTCAGCAGTATTTT.

The gene calls are TRBV10-3 and TRBJ1-2, with unresolved D. The CDR3 extends over 15 amino acids. Germline V CDR1 and CDR2: ENHRY, SYGVKD. Trimming left V 3 bases short and J 8 bases short, with 19 bases between. The CDR3 is CAISDLKEEDCGYTF. The CDR3 DNA reads as TGTGCCATCAGTGACCTAAAAGAGGAGGACTGCGGCTACACCTTC.

The chain recombines TRBV5-1 with TRBJ1-2; D is uncertain. V was pared by 5 bases and J by 2 bases, with 13 bases between. This CDR3 has 14 residues. Per germline, CDR1 SGHRS and CDR2 YFSETQ. CDR3 nucleotides: TGCGCCAGCAGACAACCCGTGGCAAACTATGGCTACACCTTC. This codes for CASRQPVANYGYTF. The full variable domain, in which reference TRBV5-1 and TRBJ1-2 provide the parts outside the CDR3, is KAGVTQTPRYLIKTRGQQVTLSCSPISGHRSVSWYQQTPGQGLQFLFEYFSETQRNKGNFPGRFSGRQFSNSRSEMNVSTLELGDSALYLCASRQPVANYGYTFGSGTRLTVV.

V gene TRBV6-2 or TRBV6-3 combines with J gene TRBJ1-5; tentative D call: TRBD1 (6 bases). Germline values: CDR1 MNHEY, CDR2 SVGEGT. Trimming cost V 1 base and J 0 bases, with 16 bases left between them. The CDR3 contains 18 residues. DNA for the CDR3: TGTGCCAGCAGTTACTTACCCGGGACAATGTATAGCAATCAGCCCCAGCATTTT. This translates into CASSYLPGTMYSNQPQHF.

The chain uses TRBV4-3 and TRBJ1-6; maybe TRBD1 (6 bases). The CDR3 consists of 15 residues. Germline V CDR1 and CDR2: LGHNA, YSLEER. V was pared by 3 bases and J by 7 bases, with 13 bases between. The CDR3 region has the DNA TGCGCCAGCAGCCAGGGGGCCAGGGCGAATTCACCCCTCCACTTT. This gives the protein CASSQGARANSPLHF.

The chain has TRBV10-2 and TRBJ1-2; D might be TRBD1 (5 bases). This CDR3 contains 14 residues. Trimming left V 2 bases short and J 4 bases short, with 11 bases between. Germline lookup yields CDR1 WSHSY and CDR2 SAAADI. The CDR3 region has the DNA TGCGCCAGCAGTGAGAGCAGGGCCTCCTATGGCTACACCTTC. Its protein product is CASSESRASYGYTF.

The gene calls are TRBV11-3 and TRBJ1-2; 9 bases are a match to TRBD1. This CDR3 contains 13 residues. The V and J ends lost 3 bases and 6 bases, in that order; junction bases with no gene match: 2. CDR1 SGHNT and CDR2 YENEEA come from the germline V gene. CDR3 residues: CASSFRQGDGYTF. The DNA for the CDR3 is TGTGCCAGCAGCTTTCGACAGGGGGATGGCTACACCTTC.